A single sample is the source of the 21 T cell receptor beta chains below, sequenced in a study of cytomegalovirus exposure and HLA in healthy donors. Some clones are missing from TCRdb's copy, which holds only in-frame ones; the method was immunoSEQ multiplex PCR. The sample consists of 330,000 or so clones, 86% of them appearing once. Material for sequencing was PBMCs. The receptors originated from a woman under 30 in good health and CMV-seronegative.

CDR3 bases: TGTGCCAGCAGCGTAGGGTTAGGGCAGGGGGCCTACGAGCAGTACTTC. It translates to CASSVGLGQGAYEQYF. The genes are TRBV9 and TRBJ2-7; 7 nucleotides match TRBD1. The germline V gene has CDR1 SGDLS and CDR2 YYNGEE. Germline trimming cut 0 bases from V and 2 bases from J; bases unmatched to any gene: 8. This CDR3 spans 16 amino acids.

The sample holds a few counts of this clone. This chain connects TRBV6-5 to TRBJ2-7; 10 nucleotides align to TRBD2. V trimming: 5 bases; J trimming: 5 bases; junction bases outside the gene matches: 6. The germline V gene has CDR1 MNHEY and CDR2 SVGAGI. The CDR3 spans 14 residues. The CDR3 spells CASSKGLASNEQYF. The CDR3 DNA follows: TGTGCCAGCAGTAAGGGACTAGCGTCAAACGAGCAGTACTTC.

The gene calls are TRBV4-2 and TRBJ1-2; 10 nucleotides agree with TRBD1. V gave up 4 bases and J gave up 1 base; unmatched junction bases: 6. In germline, CDR1 is LGHNA, CDR2 YNFKEQ. The CDR3 spans 16 residues. The CDR3 DNA follows: TGTGCCAGCAGCCCCGTTGGGACAGGGGATAACTATGGCTACACCTTC. It translates to CASSPVGTGDNYGYTF.

This sequence joins TRBV5-1 and TRBJ2-5, with D possibly being TRBD2 (5 bases). From germline, CDR1 is SGHRS and CDR2 YFSETQ. The length of the CDR3 is 17 residues. V dropped 0 bases and J dropped 4 bases, with 19 bases sitting between them. The CDR3 is CASSLGRPGRRGETQYF. Written as DNA, the CDR3 is TGCGCCAGCAGCTTGGGAAGACCGGGTCGTCGGGGAGAGACCCAGTACTTC.

The CDR3 DNA follows: TGTGCCAGCAGCTTGGAGGGGTCCCCTACGGGAGAGACCCAGTACTTC. Protein sequence: CASSLEGSPTGETQYF. The chain couples TRBV7-8 to TRBJ2-5; tentatively, D is TRBD2 (6 bases). V lost 3 bases and J lost 4, with 18 bases in between. The CDR3 contains 16 residues. From germline, CDR1 is SGHVS and CDR2 FQNEAQ.

The J gene is TRBJ2-7, the V gene TRBV6-5; tentatively, D is TRBD2 (8 bases). The CDR3 covers 13 residues. Germline V gene data show CDR1 as MNHEY and CDR2 as SVGAGI. Trimming took off 10 bases at V and 3 bases at J, with 16 bases between the two ends. CDR3 sequence (DNA): TGTGCCACCCACGGGAGGGACAGCTACGAGCAGTACTTC. Translated: CATHGRDSYEQYF.

The chain is built from TRBV4-3 and TRBJ1-5; unclear D gene. Deletions cut 4 bases from V and 7 bases from J, with 17 bases between. CDR1 is LGHNA and CDR2 is YSLEER in the germline V gene. The CDR3 contains 15 residues. CDR3 sequence: CASSPRIETGQPQHF. In DNA form, the CDR3 reads TGCGCCAGCAGCCCCCGAATTGAGACGGGACAGCCCCAGCATTTT.

The sample holds a few counts of this clone. The chain joins TRBV19 to TRBJ2-1, with TRBD2 matching 13 bases. The germline CDR1 and CDR2 sequences are LNHDA and SQIVND (reference sequence). The CDR3 is 15 residues long. Germline trimming cut 5 bases from V and 7 bases from J; bases unmatched to any gene: 5. CDR3 nucleotide sequence: TGTGCCAGTAGTCCCCGGACTAGCGGGAGTAATGAGCAGTTCTTC. This gives the protein CASSPRTSGSNEQFF.

The CDR3, as DNA: TGTGCCAGCAGCCAGGACAGGGAAGGTCAGCCCCAGCATTTT. This sequence encodes CASSQDREGQPQHF. The rearrangement joins TRBV28 to TRBJ1-5; 8 bases fit TRBD1. After removal of 6 bases from V and 6 bases from J, the junction contained 7 bases not matched to a gene. The germline CDR1 and CDR2 sequences are MDHEN and SYDVKM. This CDR3 is 14 amino acids long.

The chain recombines TRBV5-1 with TRBJ2-2; D is possibly TRBD1 (5 bases). Germline-derived CDR1 and CDR2 are SGHRS and YFSETQ. CDR3 size: 14 residues. V was clipped by 7 bases and J by 7 bases, with 17 bases between them. CDR3 DNA: TGCGCCAGCGGGGCGGAAAGGGGAAACGGGGAGCTGTTTTTT. Its protein is CASGAERGNGELFF. Complete variable domain (other parts from reference TRBV5-1 and TRBJ2-2): KAGVTQTPRYLIKTRGQQVTLSCSPISGHRSVSWYQQTPGQGLQFLFEYFSETQRNKGNFPGRFSGRQFSNSRSEMNVSTLELGDSALYLCASGAERGNGELFFGEGSRLTVL.

V is TRBV7-9 and J is TRBJ2-5; 11 bases line up with TRBD2. The CDR3 sequence is 16 residues long. The V gene end was trimmed by 5 bases and the J gene end by 5 bases; junction bases not matched to a gene: 10. The germline V gene encodes CDR1 SEHNR and CDR2 FQNEAQ (reference sequence). CDR3 sequence reads: CASSPGTSGEGETQYF. The CDR3, as DNA: TGTGCCAGCAGCCCGGGGACTAGCGGAGAGGGGGAGACCCAGTACTTC.

The chain has TRBV4-3 and TRBJ2-2; D unresolved. Germline-derived CDR1 and CDR2 are LGHNA and YSLEER. CDR3 size: 14 residues. Trimming took 5 bases from V and 2 from J, leaving 9 bases between them. The CDR3 loop reads CASSISPNTGELFF. The DNA of the CDR3 is TGCGCCAGCAGCATAAGCCCTAACACCGGGGAGCTGTTTTTT.

The chain links TRBV7-2 to TRBJ2-7; 9 bases match TRBD2. The germline CDR1 and CDR2 sequences are SGHTA and FQGNSA. The CDR3 is 14 residues long. J lost 4 bases, V lost 3 bases, and 4 bases had no gene match. CDR3 coding DNA: TGTGCCAGCAGCTTGACTAGCGGTGCTTACGAGCAGTACTTC. Its protein product is CASSLTSGAYEQYF. The whole variable domain, remainder taken from reference TRBV7-2 and TRBJ2-7, is GAGVSQSPSNKVTEKGKDVELRCDPISGHTALYWYRQSLGQGLEFLIYFQGNSAPDKSGLPSDRFSAERTGGSVSTLTIQRTQQEDSAVYLCASSLTSGAYEQYFGPGTRLTVT.

The V call is TRBV2, the J call TRBJ2-1; 10 bases are a match to TRBD2. The germline V gene has CDR1 SNHLY and CDR2 FYNNEI. The V segment lost 7 bases and the J segment 5 bases; nucleotides outside the gene matches: 8. The CDR3 consists of 15 residues. The DNA of the CDR3 is TGTGCCAGCACCGAGGGACTAGCGAGAAACAATGAGCAGTTCTTC. As protein: CASTEGLARNNEQFF. Full variable domain (remainder filled in from reference TRBV2 and TRBJ2-1): EPEVTQTPSHQVTQMGQEVILRCVPISNHLYFYWYRQILGQKVEFLVSFYNNEISEKSEIFDDQFSVERPDGSNFTLKIRSTKLEDSAMYFCASTEGLARNNEQFFGPGTRLTVL.

J is TRBJ2-3 and V is TRBV5-1, with D perhaps matching TRBD2 (5 bases). V dropped 4 bases and J dropped 2 bases, with 14 bases sitting between them. CDR1 and CDR2 (germline): SGHRS, YFSETQ. The CDR3 extends over 15 amino acids. CDR3 region: CASSPERNPTDTQYF. CDR3 DNA sequence: TGCGCCAGCAGCCCGGAGCGGAATCCCACAGATACGCAGTATTTT.

The chain links TRBV9 to TRBJ2-7; tentative D call: TRBD2 (6 bases). This CDR3 is 15 amino acids long. Germline lookup yields CDR1 SGDLS and CDR2 YYNGEE. Trimming cost V 3 bases and J 5 bases, with 18 bases left between them. In DNA, the CDR3 is TGTGCCAGCAGCGCCCAGCGATGGGACTGGGACGAGCAGTACTTC. Amino acid sequence: CASSAQRWDWDEQYF.

This clone was seen only a few times. The chain recombines TRBV7-3 with TRBJ1-1; D not resolved. The length of the CDR3 is 15 residues. CDR1 and CDR2 from the germline V gene are SGHTA and FQGTGA. The germline V and J ends were trimmed by 0 bases and 1 base, with 9 bases remaining between them. CDR3 in amino acids: CASSLTNVGNTEAFF. For the CDR3, the DNA is TGTGCCAGCAGCTTAACGAATGTCGGGAACACTGAAGCTTTCTTT.

The chain carries TRBV9 and TRBJ2-1; no firm D call. Germline V CDR1 and CDR2: SGDLS, YYNGEE. CDR3 size: 13 residues. Trimming removed 0 bases from V and 10 bases from J, with 11 bases in between. The CDR3 reads CASSVETRQEQFF. As DNA, the CDR3 is TGTGCCAGCAGCGTAGAAACTCGTCAAGAGCAGTTCTTC.

The genes are TRBV4-3 and TRBJ2-7; 8 bases are a match to TRBD1. The CDR3 runs to 15 residues. The germline V gene has CDR1 LGHNA and CDR2 YSLEER. V dropped 3 bases and J dropped 3; count of bases not matched to a gene: 7. The CDR3 is CASSQVATGDYEQYF. In nucleotides, the CDR3 is TGCGCCAGCAGCCAGGTCGCGACAGGGGACTACGAGCAGTACTTC.

The chain joins TRBV15 to TRBJ1-2; D might be TRBD1 (6 bases). Germline V gene data show CDR1 as LNHNV and CDR2 as YYDKDF (reference sequence). With 0 bases removed from V and 7 bases from J, the gap between germline ends came to 18 bases. The CDR3 consists of 16 residues. The CDR3, as DNA: TGTGCCACCAGCAGAGATAGAGCTGGAACAGGGACTGGCTACACCTTC. Its protein product is CATSRDRAGTGTGYTF.

This chain connects TRBV25-1 to TRBJ1-1; a possible D gene is TRBD1 (5 bases). Per germline, CDR1 MGHDK and CDR2 SYGVNS. The ends were cut back, 1 base at V and 5 bases at J, with 11 bases in the middle. CDR3 length equals 14 residues. CDR3 sequence: CASSESPGWTEAFF. The CDR3 nucleotides are TGTGCCAGCAGTGAATCACCAGGGTGGACTGAAGCTTTCTTT. Supplemented by reference TRBV25-1 and TRBJ1-1, the full variable domain reads EADIYQTPRYLVIGTGKKITLECSQTMGHDKMYWYQQDPGMELHLIHYSYGVNSTEKGDLSSESTVSRIRTEHFPLTLESARPSHTSQYLCASSESPGWTEAFFGQGTRLTVV.